Following are 10 T cell receptor beta chains from one sample sequenced in a study of T cell repertoires in cytomegalovirus infection. TCRdb re-analysed the reads in MiXCR, keeping a single row per CDR3 protein. The sample holds about a million distinct CDR3 sequences, roughly 30% seen once. The antigens for these receptors are not known. The starting material was cultured CD8+ T cells from PBMCs, obtained from culture after CMV antigen stimulation. The receptors come from a human donor in good health (CMV status not recorded). Some clones in this sample may be carry-over from other donors' samples.

V and J are TRBV4-1 and TRBJ2-5; D remains unclear. From germline, CDR1 is MGHRA and CDR2 YSYEKL. V was clipped by 2 bases and J by 5 bases, with 12 bases between them. This CDR3 contains 14 residues. The CDR3 region is CASSQTSAAETQYF. DNA of the CDR3: TGCGCCAGCAGCCAAACTTCCGCGGCCGAGACCCAGTACTTC.

The V and J genes are TRBV12-5 and TRBJ2-2, with a possible D match to TRBD1 (6 bases). The germline V and J ends were trimmed by 1 base and 3 bases, with 12 bases remaining between them. CDR1 is LGHNT, CDR2 FRNRAP, per germline. There are 16 residues in the CDR3. CDR3 nucleotide sequence: TGTGCTAGTGGTTTGGACCCAGGGGACGACACCGGGGAGCTGTTTTTT. It codes for CASGLDPGDDTGELFF.

At least ten counts were recorded for this clonotype. The V and J genes are TRBV7-8 and TRBJ2-5; the match to TRBD1 covers 7 bases. Germline CDR1 is SGHVS and CDR2 is FQNEAQ. J gave up 3 bases and V 5 bases, and 9 bases lay outside the gene matches. This CDR3 has 15 residues. CDR3: CASSTRDRKEETQYF. The CDR3, as DNA: TGTGCCAGCAGCACCCGGGACAGAAAAGAAGAGACCCAGTACTTC.

V usage is TRBV7-9 and J usage is TRBJ2-7, with TRBD1 matching 7 bases. Unmatched junction bases numbered 6, after V lost 6 bases and J lost 7 bases. The CDR3 is 12 residues long. Germline CDR1 and CDR2: SEHNR and FQNEAQ (reference sequence). DNA for the CDR3: TGTGCCAGCAGTCCTGACAGGGAAGAGCAGTACGTC. Its protein product is CASSPDREEQYV.

This clonotype was seen repeatedly, ten times or more. This chain uses TRBV7-6 with TRBJ2-1; 14 bases line up with TRBD2. V shed 2 bases and J 0 bases; nucleotides not matched to a gene: 21. Germline V CDR1 and CDR2: SGHVS, FNYEAQ. CDR3 length: 24 amino acids. The CDR3 DNA sequence: TGTGCCAGCAGCTTAATGGGGGGGACTAGCGGGGGACCGATCATACCTAGCTCCTACAATGAGCAGTTCTTC. This codes for CASSLMGGTSGGPIIPSSYNEQFF.

This clonotype occurred a few times. V gene TRBV29-1 combines with J gene TRBJ2-2; D unresolved. The V gene's germline CDR1 is SQVTM and CDR2 ANQGSEA. The CDR3 is 13 amino acids. The germline V and J ends were trimmed by 0 bases and 6 bases, with 8 bases remaining between them. CDR3 protein: CSVEEGSAGELFF. The CDR3 DNA is TGCAGCGTTGAAGAGGGGTCCGCCGGGGAGCTGTTTTTT.

This clonotype was recorded at least ten times. This sequence joins TRBV28 and TRBJ2-5; the D is unclear. V dropped 3 bases and J dropped 1 base, with 9 bases sitting between them. CDR3 length: 14 amino acids. CDR1 is MDHEN, CDR2 SYDVKM, per germline. The chain's CDR3 is CASSFSRFQETQYF. CDR3 nucleotides: TGTGCCAGCAGTTTTTCCAGGTTCCAAGAGACCCAGTACTTC. Based on the CDR3 plus reference TRBV28 and TRBJ2-5, the full variable domain is DVKVTQSSRYLVKRTGEKVFLECVQDMDHENMFWYRQDPGLGLRLIYFSYDVKMKEKGDIPEGYSVSREKKERFSLILESASTNQTSMYLCASSFSRFQETQYFGPGTRLLVL.

The rearrangement joins TRBV11-2 to TRBJ2-1; TRBD2 matches 11 bases. Trimming removed 5 bases from V and 7 bases from J; junction bases left unmatched: 4. CDR3 length equals 14 residues. Per germline, CDR1 SGHAT and CDR2 FQNNGV. This CDR3 reads CASSTWTSGNEQFF. CDR3 bases: TGTGCCAGCAGCACCTGGACTAGCGGGAATGAGCAGTTCTTC.

This clonotype was found once. The chain is built from TRBV2 and TRBJ1-3; no definite D call. The CDR3 consists of 15 residues. Germline-derived CDR1 and CDR2 are SNHLY and FYNNEI. V was trimmed by 1 base and J by 2 bases, leaving 9 bases between them. CDR3 nucleotide sequence: TGTGCCAGCAGTGAAGGGGCTGCTCCTGGAAACACCATATATTTT. Protein product: CASSEGAAPGNTIYF.

The chain carries TRBV12-3 or TRBV12-4 and TRBJ1-2; D uncertain. V lost 6 bases and J 8 bases, leaving 22 bases between the germline ends. The CDR3 loop spans 15 amino acids. DNA of the CDR3: TGTGCCAGCAGCAAAGGAGCTTATGGGTTTGGAGGCTACACCTTC. Amino acid sequence: CASSKGAYGFGGYTF.